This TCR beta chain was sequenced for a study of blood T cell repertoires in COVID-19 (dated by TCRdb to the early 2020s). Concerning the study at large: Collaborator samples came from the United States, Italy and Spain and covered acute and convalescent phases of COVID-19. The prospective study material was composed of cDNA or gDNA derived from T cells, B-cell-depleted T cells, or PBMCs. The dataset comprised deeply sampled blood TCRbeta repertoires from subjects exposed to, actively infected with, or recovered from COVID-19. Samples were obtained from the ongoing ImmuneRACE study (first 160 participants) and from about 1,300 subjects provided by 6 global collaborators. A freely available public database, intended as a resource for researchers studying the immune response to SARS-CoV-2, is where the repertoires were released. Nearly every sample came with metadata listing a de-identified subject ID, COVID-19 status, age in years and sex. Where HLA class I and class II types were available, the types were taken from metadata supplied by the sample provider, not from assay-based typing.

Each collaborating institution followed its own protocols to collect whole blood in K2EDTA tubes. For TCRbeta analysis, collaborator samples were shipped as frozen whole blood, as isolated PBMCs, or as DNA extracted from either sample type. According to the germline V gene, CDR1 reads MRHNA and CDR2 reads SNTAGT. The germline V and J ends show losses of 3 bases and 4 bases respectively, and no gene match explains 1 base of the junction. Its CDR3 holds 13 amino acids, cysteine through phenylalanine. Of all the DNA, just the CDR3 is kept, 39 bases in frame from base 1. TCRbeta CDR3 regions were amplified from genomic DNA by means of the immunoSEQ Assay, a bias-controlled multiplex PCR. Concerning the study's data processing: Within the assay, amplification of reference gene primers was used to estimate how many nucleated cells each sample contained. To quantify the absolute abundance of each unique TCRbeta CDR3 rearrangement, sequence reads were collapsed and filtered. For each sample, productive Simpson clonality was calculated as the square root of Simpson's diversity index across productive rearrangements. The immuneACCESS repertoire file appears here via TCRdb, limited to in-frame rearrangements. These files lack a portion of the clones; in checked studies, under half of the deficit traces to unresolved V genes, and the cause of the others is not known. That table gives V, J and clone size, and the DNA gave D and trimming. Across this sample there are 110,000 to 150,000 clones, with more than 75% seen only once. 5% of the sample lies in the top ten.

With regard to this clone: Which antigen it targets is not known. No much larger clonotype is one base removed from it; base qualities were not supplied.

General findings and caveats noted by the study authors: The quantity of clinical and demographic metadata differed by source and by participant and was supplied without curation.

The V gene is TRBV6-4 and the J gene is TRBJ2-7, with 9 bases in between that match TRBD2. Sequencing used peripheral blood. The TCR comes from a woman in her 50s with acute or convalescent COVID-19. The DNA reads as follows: TGTGCCAGCAGTGAACTAGCGGGTTACGAGCAGTACTTC. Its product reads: CASSELAGYEQYF.